The 26 T cell receptor beta chains listed next were all sequenced from one sample in a study of blood T cell repertoires in COVID-19. Assay: immunoSEQ multiplex PCR; the TCRdb copy retains only in-frame clones and omits some. The repertoire has 350,000 to 500,000 clones, over 75% of them found once; the top ten carry roughly 1.4%. The sequencing sample was made of PBMCs or T cells enriched from blood (not recorded which). Every receptor here comes from a woman in her late teens or twenties who had been exposed to COVID-19.

The genes are TRBV29-1 and TRBJ1-1, with D possibly TRBD1 on 5 matching bases. Germline values: CDR1 SQVTM, CDR2 ANQGSEA. Trimming stripped 1 base from V and 6 bases from J, with 9 bases between. The CDR3 covers 12 residues. The CDR3, as DNA: TGCAGCGTTGAAGGCAGGGCCCCTGAAGCTTTCTTT. Translating it yields CSVEGRAPEAFF.

The chain uses TRBV7-2 and TRBJ1-1, with 10 bases fitting TRBD1. After removal of 2 bases from V and 8 bases from J, the junction contained 20 bases not matched to a gene. The CDR3 runs to 19 residues. In germline, CDR1 is SGHTA, CDR2 FQGNSA. This chain's CDR3 is CASSLPLIRQGAMSIEAFF. CDR3 bases: TGTGCCAGCAGCTTACCTCTAATCCGACAGGGGGCGATGTCTATCGAAGCTTTCTTT.

This chain connects TRBV5-8 to TRBJ2-1, with 9 nucleotides matching TRBD2. Germline CDR1 SGHTS, CDR2 YDEGEE. The J segment lost 0 bases and the V segment lost 4 bases, leaving 8 bases of the junction unmatched. The CDR3 spans 17 residues. CDR3 nucleotides: TGTGCCAGCAGCGGATCTAGCGGGACCCACTCCTACAATGAGCAGTTCTTC. Translated, it gives CASSGSSGTHSYNEQFF.

This clone occurred once. The chain joins TRBV27 to TRBJ2-1; 7 bases fit TRBD2. The V segment lost 3 bases and the J segment 6 bases; nucleotides outside the gene matches: 5. The CDR3 spans 14 residues. Germline V gene data show CDR1 as MNHEY and CDR2 as SMNVEV (reference sequence). As DNA, the CDR3 is TGTGCCAGCAGTTTCTCCGGGACTATCAATGAGCAGTTCTTC. Translated, it gives CASSFSGTINEQFF.

The CDR3 coding sequence is TGTGCCAGCAGATCAGGGGGGACAGATACGCAGTATTTT. Translation: CASRSGGTDTQYF. The chain combines TRBV6-5 with TRBJ2-3; weak D call: TRBD1 (7 bases). Germline V gives CDR1 MNHEY, CDR2 SVGAGI. V was pared by 6 bases and J by 3 bases, with 10 bases between. The CDR3 is 13 amino acids.

This clone turned up a few times. In DNA form, the CDR3 reads TGTGCCAGCAGCACAGGGTTGAACACTGAAGCTTTCTTT. Its translation is CASSTGLNTEAFF. The chain has TRBV11-1 and TRBJ1-1, with D possibly matching TRBD1 (6 bases). Trimming removed 5 bases at V and 0 bases at J, with 7 bases between. The length of the CDR3 is 13 residues. CDR1 and CDR2 from the germline V gene are SGHAT and FQDESV (reference sequence).

This chain uses TRBV19 with TRBJ1-2; tentative D call: TRBD1 (6 bases). Germline CDR1 is LNHDA and CDR2 is SQIVND (reference sequence). CDR3 size: 14 residues. Trimming left V 2 bases short and J 6 bases short, with 13 bases between. In nucleotides, the CDR3 is TGTGCCAGTAGTATACGCAGGGGCGCAGATGGCTACACCTTC. This sequence encodes CASSIRRGADGYTF. The complete variable domain, with remaining parts taken from reference TRBV19 and TRBJ1-2, reads DGGITQSPKYLFRKEGQNVTLSCEQNLNHDAMYWYRQDPGQGLRLIYYSQIVNDFQKGDIAEGYSVSREKKESFPLTVTSAQKNPTAFYLCASSIRRGADGYTFGSGTRLTVV.

The genes are TRBV6-5 and TRBJ2-5; TRBD2 matches at 10 bases. The germline CDR1 and CDR2 sequences are MNHEY and SVGAGI. With V trimmed by 8 bases and J by 4 bases, 7 bases remained unmatched. This CDR3 spans 14 amino acids. The CDR3: CASFSGGAGETQYF. CDR3 sequence (DNA): TGTGCCAGCTTCAGCGGGGGGGCCGGAGAGACCCAGTACTTC.

This clone was picked up one time. V and J are TRBV14 and TRBJ2-5, with D possibly matching TRBD2 (6 bases). The CDR3 spans 14 residues. CDR1 is SGHDN, CDR2 FVKESK, per germline. Deletions cut 5 bases from V and 4 bases from J, with 14 bases between. This chain's CDR3 is CASSSPRGAETQYF. The CDR3 bases are TGTGCCAGCAGCTCCCCCCGCGGGGCAGAGACCCAGTACTTC.

The chain recombines TRBV21-1 with TRBJ1-2; whether TRBD1, the table's D call, matches the DNA was not checked. TRBV21-1 is a pseudogene segment. The CDR3 covers 19 residues. The CDR3 loop is CASSKVDFTTGTAFDGYTF. CDR3 nucleotides: TGTGCCAGCAGCAAAGTGGATTTCACAACCGGGACAGCATTTGATGGCTACACCTTC.

The rearrangement links TRBV28 to TRBJ1-1; perhaps TRBD1 as D (6 bases). Germline loops: CDR1 MDHEN, CDR2 SYDVKM. Deletions cut 7 bases from V and 4 bases from J, with 22 bases between. The length of the CDR3 is 16 residues. The CDR3 reads CASTVGGALAGTEAFF. The CDR3 DNA reads as TGTGCCAGCACCGTTGGGGGGGCCCTAGCAGGCACTGAAGCTTTCTTT. The whole variable domain, remainder taken from reference TRBV28 and TRBJ1-1, is DVKVTQSSRYLVKRTGEKVFLECVQDMDHENMFWYRQDPGLGLRLIYFSYDVKMKEKGDIPEGYSVSREKKERFSLILESASTNQTSMYLCASTVGGALAGTEAFFGQGTRLTVV.

This chain links TRBV28 with TRBJ2-6; perhaps TRBD1 as D (5 bases). This CDR3 has 15 residues. V was shortened by 7 bases and J by 1 base, with 11 bases between the two germline ends. Germline lookup yields CDR1 MDHEN and CDR2 SYDVKM. CDR3 loop: CASTPTGSGANVLTF. In nucleotides, the CDR3 is TGTGCCAGCACGCCAACAGGATCTGGGGCCAACGTCCTGACTTTC.

The rearrangement joins TRBV6-5 to TRBJ2-5; 8 bases map to TRBD1. There are 15 residues in the CDR3. Germline V gene lookup returns CDR1 MNHEY and CDR2 SVGAGI. V dropped 8 bases and J dropped 5; count of bases not matched to a gene: 13. The CDR3 loop reads CASGQGGQGWETQYF. The CDR3 bases are TGTGCCAGCGGGCAGGGCGGACAGGGTTGGGAGACCCAGTACTTC.

V and J are TRBV24-1 and TRBJ2-1; tentatively, D is TRBD2 (6 bases). Germline V gene sequence: CDR1 KGHDR, CDR2 SFDVKD. This CDR3 region has 15 residues. Trimming shortened V by 7 bases and J by 2 bases, and 14 bases separated the two germline ends. The chain's CDR3 is CATSHTSSPYNEQFF. The CDR3 DNA reads as TGTGCCACCAGCCATACTAGCAGCCCCTACAATGAGCAGTTCTTC.

As regards this clone: Other nucleotide sequences in the sample specify the same CDR3. The rearrangement joins TRBV6-5 to TRBJ1-2, with 8 bases identical to TRBD1. V was pared by 2 bases and J by 4 bases, with 3 bases of the junction left unmatched. Germline CDR1 reads MNHEY; CDR2 reads SVGAGI. This CDR3 comprises 14 residues. The chain's CDR3 is CASSYGQGGYGYTF. The CDR3 region has the DNA TGTGCCAGCAGTTACGGACAGGGCGGCTATGGCTACACCTTC.

This chain connects TRBV29-1 to TRBJ2-1; D is perhaps TRBD1 (5 bases). V shed 1 base and J shed 0 bases, with 7 bases lying between them. The CDR3 totals 14 residues. Germline lookup yields CDR1 SQVTM and CDR2 ANQGSEA. CDR3 DNA: TGCAGCGTTGAAGGACAGAGCTCCTACAATGAGCAGTTCTTC. Translation: CSVEGQSSYNEQFF.

The chain is built from TRBV10-3 and TRBJ2-4, with a possible D match to TRBD2 (5 bases). Germline V gene data show CDR1 as ENHRY and CDR2 as SYGVKD. CDR3 length: 15 residues. Between the trimmed V and J ends, which lost 0 bases and 6 bases, there was a span of 12 bases. The CDR3 nucleotides are TGTGCCATCAGTGAGTCACTGGGAGTGGGAAACATTCAGTACTTC. This sequence encodes CAISESLGVGNIQYF.

This chain joins TRBV28 and TRBJ1-1, with TRBD1 identical over 7 bases. V dropped 6 bases and J dropped 6; count of bases not matched to a gene: 4. The CDR3 spans 12 residues. CDR1 and CDR2 from the germline V gene are MDHEN and SYDVKM. The CDR3 coding sequence is TGTGCCAGCAGCATTCAGGGGGCTGAAGCTTTCTTT. Protein product: CASSIQGAEAFF.

The V gene is TRBV14, the J gene TRBJ1-1; D is ambiguous. This CDR3 region has 15 residues. Per germline, CDR1 SGHDN and CDR2 FVKESK. The germline V and J ends were trimmed by 1 base and 1 base, with 10 bases remaining between them. The CDR3 bases are TGTGCCAGCAGCCAAGGGTCGTCGGGGAACACTGAAGCTTTCTTT. It translates to CASSQGSSGNTEAFF.

The chain is built from TRBV19 and TRBJ2-1, with TRBD2 identical over 8 bases. Trimming removed 4 bases from V and 6 bases from J; junction bases left unmatched: 5. The germline V gene encodes CDR1 LNHDA and CDR2 SQIVND (reference sequence). The CDR3 is 14 amino acids. CDR3 sequence: CASSNGLASNEQFF. The DNA of the CDR3 is TGTGCCAGTAGTAACGGACTAGCCTCCAATGAGCAGTTCTTC.

Here the CDR3 DNA reads TGTGCCAGCGCCATATACACCGGAACAGGGGGAATAAGGGCCGGTAATGAGCAGTTCTTC. Protein product: CASAIYTGTGGIRAGNEQFF. V and J are TRBV14 and TRBJ2-1; 8 bases match TRBD1. V lost 8 bases, J lost 7 bases, and 28 bases stayed unmatched. Per germline, CDR1 SGHDN and CDR2 FVKESK. This CDR3 contains 20 residues.

J is TRBJ2-7 and V is TRBV10-3; no clear D. The CDR3 covers 14 residues. Germline values: CDR1 ENHRY, CDR2 SYGVKD. Deletions cut 6 bases from V and 2 bases from J, with 14 bases between. CDR3 residues: CAISEEISPYEQYF. The CDR3 DNA sequence: TGTGCCATCAGCGAGGAGATATCTCCCTACGAGCAGTACTTC.

The sample holds one count of this clone. The rearrangement links TRBV28 to TRBJ2-7; 7 bases line up with TRBD1. Germline CDR1 MDHEN, CDR2 SYDVKM. The CDR3 sequence is 15 residues long. J lost 3 bases, V lost 3 bases, and 8 bases had no gene match. The CDR3: CASSFRGQILYEQYF. CDR3 in DNA: TGTGCCAGCAGTTTTAGGGGACAGATTCTCTACGAGCAGTACTTC.

The V gene is TRBV19, the J gene TRBJ1-4, with 8 nucleotides matching TRBD1. Germline loops: CDR1 LNHDA, CDR2 SQIVND (reference sequence). After removal of 3 bases from V and 7 bases from J, the junction contained 10 bases not matched to a gene. The CDR3 is 16 amino acids. This chain's CDR3 is CASSILMTGEGEKLFF. The DNA for the CDR3 is TGTGCCAGTAGTATCCTGATGACAGGGGAAGGTGAAAAACTGTTTTTT.

This CDR3 reads CASSFGTGGPEETQYF. The CDR3 nucleotides are TGTGCCAGCAGCTTCGGGACAGGGGGGCCGGAAGAGACCCAGTACTTC. The rearrangement joins TRBV7-9 to TRBJ2-5; the match to TRBD1 covers 11 bases. V dropped 3 bases and J dropped 3; count of bases not matched to a gene: 6. CDR3 length: 16 residues. Germline V gene sequence: CDR1 SEHNR, CDR2 FQNEAQ (reference sequence).

V is TRBV7-3 and J is TRBJ1-5; weak D call: TRBD1 (5 bases). The CDR3 is made up of 13 amino acids. Germline values: CDR1 SGHTA, CDR2 FQGTGA. V was clipped by 5 bases and J by 3 bases, with 8 bases between them. Here the CDR3 reads CASSKDNNQPQHF. In nucleotides, the CDR3 is TGTGCCAGCAGCAAGGACAACAATCAGCCCCAGCATTTT.